This T cell receptor beta chain was documented in a study of T cells in Graves' hyperthyroidism and ophthalmopathy. A remark on this clonotype: Antigen unknown.

Broader study findings: Blood also held most thyroid clonotypes expanded beyond 0.001. Progression to ophthalmopathy was predicted a median of approximately seven months early.

V shed 4 bases, J shed 5 bases, and the junction held 11 bases outside the gene matches. The CDR3 length is 17 residues. CDR1 is KGHDR, CDR2 SFDVKD, per germline. Amplified TCR beta CDR3 regions came from RNA transcripts. Using the HTBI primer set, a first-round RT-PCR was run on the TCR CDR3. Via MiXCR, TCRdb re-called the multiplex PCR reads, giving one row per CDR3 protein. This sample has more than 500,000 distinct CDR3 sequences; 40% to 55% occur once, and the top ten carry around 44%. Clinical symptoms, serum thyroxine, TRAb, thyroid ultrasound and orbital computed tomography established diagnosis.

V usage is TRBV24-1 and J usage is TRBJ2-5, with 11 bases lining up with TRBD2. The receptor was derived from an adult woman with Graves' disease, either hyperthyroidism or ophthalmopathy (not recorded which). Material for sequencing was peripheral blood or thyroid tissue (not recorded which). The CDR3 bases are TGTGCCACCAGTGAAGCGCTAGCGGGGGGAGATCGGGAGACCCAGTACTTC. This codes for CATSEALAGGDRETQYF.